This section outlines one T cell receptor beta chain sequence together with its context. The antigen remains undetermined. Sequencing of TCR beta was carried out in blood CD8+ and CD4+ T cells. Negative isolation was used for CD8+ and CD4+ T cells, and FACS enrichment was applied to TEMRA cells. The CDR3 totals 19 residues. Germline V gene data show CDR1 as SGHAT and CDR2 as FQNNGV. V was cut by 3 bases and J by 0 bases, with 23 bases left in between. This record belongs to a study of CD8 T cells in Susac syndrome. Whole-study context: Clinically active disease was present in six of the sequenced Susac syndrome patients. Eight of these patients were in remission.

Overall study results and limits: Within Susac syndrome CD4+ T cell repertoires, clonal expansion was not evident.

The RNA input was about 0.5 to 1 ug, and it was reverse transcribed with random hexamers. TCRdb used MiXCR to reprocess the immunoSEQ multiplex PCR reads, holding one entry per CDR3 protein. The repertoire holds over 150,000 distinct CDR3 sequences, roughly 95% seen once, with about 0.12% in the top ten. The sequenced material came from CD4+ T cells from PBMCs. The TCR sequence derives from a human donor with Susac syndrome. The chain uses TRBV11-2 and TRBJ1-1, with a possible D match to TRBD1 (6 bases). CDR3: CASSFRFFGQLSMNTEAFF. The CDR3, as DNA: TGTGCCAGCAGCTTTCGGTTCTTCGGACAGCTTAGCATGAACACTGAAGCTTTCTTT.